These T cell receptor beta chains were read from a single sample in a study of neurological immune-mediated disorders. TCRdb analysed the 5' RACE reads with MiXCR anew, one entry per CDR3 protein. The sample yields tens of thousands of distinct CDR3 sequences, 10% seen once. Sequencing used PBMCs. The receptors here all came from a man in his thirties or forties in good health. The CDR3 runs from the conserved cysteine through the conserved F or W. Each record gives: J gene, clone size, D gene, V gene, CDR3 protein, CDR3 DNA. The D gene is left open where the match is weak. Clone size appears in some rows only: once, few, many, or a class for an expanded clone.

TRBJ2-7,many,NA,TRBV20-1,CSATRGSSYEQYF,TGCAGTGCAACCCGGGGAAGTAGCTACGAGCAGTACTTC
TRBJ2-3,many,TRBD2,TRBV6-6,CASSYIAGGPLHTQYF,TGTGCCAGCAGTTACATCGCGGGAGGGCCGCTCCATACGCAGTATTTT
TRBJ1-3,many,NA,TRBV6-6,CASSFRTASSGNTIYF,TGTGCCAGCAGCTTCAGGACAGCGAGCTCTGGAAACACCATATATTTT
TRBJ2-5,many,NA,TRBV7-2,CASTDGWEETQYF,TGTGCCAGCACCGACGGGTGGGAAGAGACCCAGTACTTC
TRBJ2-7,few,TRBD2,TRBV3-1,CASSQVAGEGEQYF,TGTGCCAGCAGCCAAGTGGCGGGAGAGGGAGAGCAGTACTTC
TRBJ2-7,NA,TRBD2,TRBV6-1,CASTEWTSGTNEQYF,TGTGCCAGCACTGAATGGACTAGCGGGACCAACGAGCAGTACTTC
TRBJ2-1,NA,NA,TRBV11-1,CASSFQGAYSYNEQFF,TGTGCCAGCAGCTTTCAAGGGGCATATTCCTACAATGAGCAGTTCTTC
TRBJ2-2,many,NA,TRBV12-3/TRBV12-4,CASSPPEGAPGELFF,TGTGCCAGCAGCCCGCCGGAGGGGGCTCCCGGGGAGCTGTTTTTT
TRBJ2-5,many,NA,TRBV11-2,CASSFPGPGRETQYF,TGTGCCAGCAGCTTTCCAGGACCCGGTAGAGAGACCCAGTACTTC
TRBJ2-1,once,NA,TRBV27,CASSLSSRQRNSYNEQFF,TGTGCCAGCAGTTTATCGTCCCGGCAACGGAACTCCTACAATGAGCAGTTCTTC
TRBJ1-1,many,NA,TRBV20-1,CSAPGGVNPQAFF,TGCAGTGCTCCGGGAGGAGTCAATCCTCAAGCTTTCTTT
TRBJ2-7,many,TRBD1,TRBV28,CASSREAGQGYEQYF,TGTGCCAGCAGCCGTGAGGCGGGACAGGGCTACGAGCAGTACTTC
TRBJ2-1,few,TRBD1,TRBV5-5,CASSLVGGQGHNEQFF,TGTGCCAGCAGCTTGGTGGGGGGACAGGGGCACAATGAGCAGTTCTTC
TRBJ2-1,few,TRBD2,TRBV5-1,CASSFSGRTNNEQFF,TGCGCCAGCAGCTTTTCCGGGAGGACTAACAATGAGCAGTTCTTC
TRBJ1-4,few,TRBD1,TRBV27,CASSLTSTGVSKKLFF,TGTGCCAGCAGTTTAACATCGACAGGGGTATCGAAAAAACTGTTTTTT
TRBJ1-5,many,NA,TRBV18,CASSLGGPLPQHF,TGTGCCAGCTCATTGGGGGGACCTCTGCCCCAGCATTTT
TRBJ2-1,many,NA,TRBV29-1,CSARGYEQFF,TGCAGCGCCAGGGGTTATGAGCAGTTCTTC
TRBJ2-2,many,NA,TRBV11-2,CASSLILALNTGELFF,TGTGCCAGCAGCTTAATATTAGCTTTGAACACCGGGGAGCTGTTTTTT
TRBJ2-1,many,TRBD1,TRBV20-1,CSASRQGTNEQFF,TGCAGTGCTAGCCGACAGGGGACCAATGAGCAGTTCTTC
TRBJ1-6,many,NA,TRBV21-1,CASSTGGANSPLHF,TGTGCCAGCAGTACAGGGGGCGCGAATTCACCCCTCCACTTT
TRBJ1-4,many,NA,TRBV7-2,CASSLAGSRNEKLFF,TGTGCCAGCAGCTTAGCGGGGTCGAGAAATGAAAAACTGTTTTTT
TRBJ1-2,few,TRBD1,TRBV12-3/TRBV12-4,CASSSRPGQGIYGYTF,TGTGCCAGCAGTTCACGACCGGGACAGGGTATCTATGGCTACACCTTC
TRBJ2-1,many,TRBD1,TRBV20-1,CSARDRPGQASNEQFF,TGCAGTGCTAGAGATCGCCCGGGACAGGCTTCCAATGAGCAGTTCTTC
TRBJ2-7,many,TRBD2,TRBV3-1,CASSQSGAISYEQYF,TGTGCCAGCAGCCAAAGCGGGGCTATCTCCTACGAGCAGTACTTC
TRBJ2-1,many,NA,TRBV11-2,CASSHSRDEQFF,TGTGCCAGCAGTCACTCGCGGGATGAGCAGTTCTTC
TRBJ2-3,many,NA,TRBV5-1,CASSLAGFADTQYF,TGCGCCAGCAGCTTGGCCGGGTTTGCTGATACGCAGTATTTT
TRBJ2-3,NA,TRBD2,TRBV6-4,CASSPTSGVLTQYF,TGTGCCAGCAGTCCGACTAGCGGCGTCCTAACGCAGTATTTT
TRBJ2-5,medium-sized,TRBD2,TRBV9,CASSVDLSSGRRGETQYF,TGTGCCAGCAGCGTAGACCTGTCGAGCGGGAGGCGTGGGGAGACCCAGTACTTC
TRBJ2-5,NA,TRBD2,TRBV14,CASSHGDGLAGQTQYF,TGTGCCAGCAGCCATGGAGACGGACTAGCTGGGCAGACCCAGTACTTC
TRBJ2-5,many,NA,TRBV5-1,CASSLAGETQYF,TGTGCCAGCAGTTTGGCGGGGGAGACCCAGTACTTC
TRBJ2-7,many,TRBD2,TRBV12-3/TRBV12-4,CASSLARLAGGYEQYF,TGTGCCAGCAGTTTAGCGCGACTAGCGGGAGGATACGAGCAGTACTTC
TRBJ2-7,NA,NA,TRBV3-1,CASSQAMSYEQYF,TGTGCCAGCAGCCAAGCCATGTCCTACGAGCAGTACTTC
TRBJ1-4,many,NA,TRBV20-1,CSASGSFDLGEKLFF,TGCAGTGCTAGTGGAAGTTTCGACTTGGGTGAAAAACTGTTTTTT
TRBJ2-1,many,TRBD2,TRBV5-1,CASSSLTSGLSNEQFF,TGCGCCAGCAGCTCCCTGACTAGCGGGCTTAGCAATGAGCAGTTCTTC
TRBJ2-1,many,TRBD2,TRBV20-1,CSAPPWREGPVNEQFF,TGCAGTGCCCCCCCCTGGCGGGAGGGCCCCGTCAATGAGCAGTTCTTC
TRBJ1-5,many,NA,TRBV5-1,CASSSSDSRNQPQHF,TGCGCCAGCAGCTCCTCGGACAGCCGCAATCAGCCCCAGCATTTT
TRBJ2-5,many,TRBD2,TRBV11-2,CASSFGFSGTLQETQYF,TGTGCCAGCAGCTTCGGGTTTAGCGGGACCCTTCAAGAGACCCAGTACTTC
TRBJ2-2,few,NA,TRBV11-2,CASSLEGWAGDTGELFF,TGTGCCAGCAGCTTAGAGGGTTGGGCAGGGGACACCGGGGAGCTGTTTTTT
TRBJ2-2,many,NA,TRBV3-1,CASSQDTGMNTGELFF,TGTGCCAGCAGCCAAGATACAGGGATGAACACCGGGGAGCTGTTTTTT
TRBJ2-3,many,NA,TRBV29-1,CSVEFRSQYF,TGCAGCGTTGAATTCCGGTCGCAGTATTTT
TRBJ2-1,few,NA,TRBV11-2,CASSPDNWAYNEQFF,TGTGCCAGCAGCCCTGACAATTGGGCCTACAATGAGCAGTTCTTC
TRBJ2-6,many,TRBD1,TRBV27,CASSVQGSLSGANVLTF,TGTGCCAGCAGTGTACAGGGGTCCCTCTCTGGGGCCAACGTCCTGACTTTC
TRBJ2-5,NA,NA,TRBV5-1,CASSLGSEETQYF,TGCGCCAGCAGCTTGGGCAGCGAGGAGACCCAGTACTTC
TRBJ2-7,NA,NA,TRBV30,CAWSVGAGYEQYF,TGTGCCTGGAGTGTAGGAGCTGGGTACGAGCAGTACTTC
TRBJ1-1,many,NA,TRBV7-2,CASSLTDENTEAFF,TGTGCCAGCAGCTTGACAGATGAGAACACTGAAGCTTTCTTT
TRBJ2-3,many,NA,TRBV3-1,CASSQEVGLAPSTDTQYF,TGTGCCAGCAGCCAAGAAGTAGGATTAGCACCTAGCACAGATACGCAGTATTTT
TRBJ2-3,many,NA,TRBV28,CASGKGSTDTQYF,TGTGCCAGCGGGAAAGGCAGCACAGATACGCAGTATTTT
TRBJ2-7,many,TRBD1,TRBV20-1,CSADVWDRGSYEQYF,TGCAGTGCTGACGTCTGGGACAGGGGCTCCTACGAGCAGTACTTC
TRBJ2-5,many,NA,TRBV11-2,CASSLDGGWETQYF,TGTGCCAGCAGCTTAGATGGAGGGTGGGAGACCCAGTACTTC
TRBJ2-7,many,NA,TRBV11-2,CASSFSRNEQYF,TGTGCCAGCAGCTTTTCTAGGAACGAGCAGTACTTC
TRBJ2-7,few,NA,TRBV6-6,CASISATYEQYF,TGTGCCAGCATTTCAGCAACCTACGAGCAGTACTTC